The clone carrying this T cell receptor beta chain was recorded many times. Amplification of TCR beta CDR3 regions used RNA as the template. The TCR CDR3 was amplified in a first-round RT-PCR using the HTBI primer set. TCRdb redid the calling of the multiplex PCR reads with MiXCR, one entry per CDR3 protein. The sample includes around 350,000 distinct CDR3 sequences, roughly 15% seen only once; the top ten take 15% to 20%. These data belong to a study of T cells in Graves' hyperthyroidism and ophthalmopathy. V lost 6 bases and J lost 5, with 16 bases in between. Germline assignment: CDR1 MNHNS and CDR2 SASEGT. The CDR3 is 14 amino acids.

The sequence was obtained from a woman under 40 with Graves' ophthalmopathy. Sequenced input: blood. The chain uses TRBV6-1 and TRBJ2-5; D is possibly TRBD2 (6 bases). Here the CDR3 reads CASREPAGPETQYF. Written as DNA, the CDR3 is TGTGCCAGCAGGGAGCCGGCGGGACCGGAGACCCAGTACTTC.